A single sample gave rise to the 14 T cell receptor beta chains below, sequenced in a study of cytomegalovirus exposure and HLA in healthy donors. The primer mix had 60 Vbeta and 13 Jbeta primers. Using immunoSEQ multiplex PCR, the repertoire was profiled, and TCRdb retains in-frame clones only, with some absent. Recorded for this sample: more than 110,000 clones. Sequencing was performed on PBMCs. All receptors come from a middle-aged man in good health and CMV-seronegative.

The rearrangement joins TRBV19 to TRBJ1-5, with 8 positions matching TRBD1. The CDR3 sequence is 16 residues long. Germline lookup yields CDR1 LNHDA and CDR2 SQIVND (reference sequence). V trimming: 2 bases; J trimming: 2 bases; junction bases outside the gene matches: 5. In DNA form, the CDR3 reads TGTGCCAGTAGTATAATGACAGGGGCGGGCAATCAGCCCCAGCATTTT. It codes for CASSIMTGAGNQPQHF.

This chain joins TRBV5-4 and TRBJ2-1; D is possibly TRBD1 (7 bases). The CDR3 runs 18 residues. Germline V lookup: CDR1 SGHNT, CDR2 YYREEE (reference sequence). Trimming cost V 4 bases and J 9 bases, with 29 bases left between them. Here the CDR3 DNA reads TGTGCCAGCAGCCCCGGGGGAGCAGGGGGTGCTAGAGGGGGTGAGCAGTTCTTC. This sequence encodes CASSPGGAGGARGGEQFF.

J is TRBJ1-4 and V is TRBV18; D might be TRBD1 (6 bases). Germline CDR1 reads KGHSH; CDR2 reads LQKENI. The ends were cut back, 6 bases at V and 5 bases at J, with 10 bases in the middle. The CDR3 has 13 amino acids. CDR3 residues: CASSPDRNEKLFF. The CDR3 bases are TGTGCCAGCTCCCCCGACAGGAATGAAAAACTGTTTTTT.

The chain has TRBV4-1 and TRBJ1-2; TRBD1 agrees at 10 bases. The V gene end was trimmed by 0 bases and the J gene end by 4 bases; junction bases not matched to a gene: 2. The CDR3 totals 15 residues. The V gene's germline CDR1 is MGHRA and CDR2 YSYEKL. The CDR3 region has the DNA TGCGCCAGCAGCCAAGAGGGACAGGGGTTCTATGGCTACACCTTC. Translated, it gives CASSQEGQGFYGYTF.

The DNA for the CDR3 is TGTGCCAGCAGTTTCCGGGATCGCGCTAATTCACCCCTCCACTTT. Translated, it gives CASSFRDRANSPLHF. The chain is built from TRBV27 and TRBJ1-6; D is undetermined. Germline V gene sequence: CDR1 MNHEY, CDR2 SMNVEV (reference sequence). Deletions cut 3 bases from V and 6 bases from J, with 12 bases between. The CDR3 contains 15 residues.

The chain links TRBV15 to TRBJ2-1; D gene uncertain. This CDR3 comprises 12 residues. Germline assignment: CDR1 LNHNV and CDR2 YYDKDF (reference sequence). Trimming left V 4 bases short and J 6 bases short, with 7 bases between. CDR3 amino acids: CATSTLLNEQFF. In DNA, the CDR3 is TGTGCCACCAGCACCCTACTCAATGAGCAGTTCTTC.

The chain has TRBV7-9 and TRBJ1-1; TRBD1 is a possible D gene (5 bases). CDR3 size: 14 residues. Germline loops: CDR1 SEHNR, CDR2 FQNEAQ (reference sequence). With 5 bases removed from V and 3 bases from J, the gap between germline ends came to 13 bases. CDR3 coding DNA: TGTGCCAGCAGCCCCCGAGACAGATACACTGAAGCTTTCTTT. Translating gives CASSPRDRYTEAFF.

V usage is TRBV9 and J usage is TRBJ2-7; TRBD1 might be the D (5 bases). The CDR3 spans 13 residues. Trimming removed 0 bases from V and 1 base from J, with 5 bases in between. Germline lookup yields CDR1 SGDLS and CDR2 YYNGEE. The CDR3 DNA reads as TGTGCCAGCAGCGTAGGACAGTCCTACGAGCAGTACTTC. Its protein product is CASSVGQSYEQYF.

V usage is TRBV2 and J usage is TRBJ1-5, with 7 nucleotides matching TRBD1. Germline values: CDR1 SNHLY, CDR2 FYNNEI. This CDR3 is 13 amino acids long. With V trimmed by 3 bases and J by 7 bases, 3 bases remained unmatched. CDR3 nucleotides: TGTGCCAGCAGTGAGGAGGGGGCGCAGCCCCAGCATTTT. Amino acid sequence: CASSEEGAQPQHF.

The rearrangement joins TRBV11-3 to TRBJ2-1; 11 positions agree with TRBD2. V lost 6 bases to trimming and J lost 8 bases; unmatched junction nucleotides: 9. Germline V lookup: CDR1 SGHNT, CDR2 YENEEA. This CDR3 has 15 amino acids. The CDR3 is CASSRLAGSVDEQFF. CDR3 DNA: TGTGCCAGCAGTAGACTAGCGGGGTCTGTAGATGAGCAGTTCTTC. Full variable domain (remainder filled in from reference TRBV11-3 and TRBJ2-1): EAGVVQSPRYKIIEKKQPVAFWCNPISGHNTLYWYLQNLGQGPELLIRYENEEAVDDSQLPKDRFSAERLKGVDSTLKIQPAELGDSAVYLCASSRLAGSVDEQFFGPGTRLTVL.

The chain carries TRBV6-5 and TRBJ2-3; TRBD1 aligns across 7 bases. With 6 bases clipped from V and 4 bases from J, the junction kept 7 bases outside the gene matches. The germline V gene has CDR1 MNHEY and CDR2 SVGAGI. The CDR3 extends over 14 amino acids. CDR3 region: CASRRQGTADTQYF. The DNA of the CDR3 is TGTGCCAGCAGGCGGCAGGGGACAGCAGATACGCAGTATTTT.

The chain combines TRBV5-1 with TRBJ2-7; 7 bases line up with TRBD1. The CDR3 totals 13 residues. The germline gives CDR1 SGHRS, CDR2 YFSETQ. Trimming removed 4 bases from V and 5 bases from J; junction bases left unmatched: 6. CDR3 protein: CASSEGQSDEQYF. The CDR3 coding sequence is TGCGCCAGCAGCGAGGGACAGTCAGACGAGCAGTACTTC.

Comments on this clone: Other DNA sequences in the sample encode the same CDR3. This chain links TRBV5-1 with TRBJ2-7; 7 bases match TRBD2. CDR1 SGHRS and CDR2 YFSETQ come from the germline V gene. The CDR3 runs 14 residues. V was pared by 2 bases and J by 1 base, with 3 bases of the junction left unmatched. CDR3 bases: TGCGCCAGCAGCTTAGGAGCGGGGTCCTACGAGCAGTACTTC. Protein product: CASSLGAGSYEQYF. The full variable domain, completed using reference TRBV5-1 and TRBJ2-7, is KAGVTQTPRYLIKTRGQQVTLSCSPISGHRSVSWYQQTPGQGLQFLFEYFSETQRNKGNFPGRFSGRQFSNSRSEMNVSTLELGDSALYLCASSLGAGSYEQYFGPGTRLTVT.

The chain has TRBV6-6 and TRBJ1-5; 8 bases align to TRBD1. Trimming at V came to 6 bases and at J to 6 bases, leaving 7 bases not matched to a gene. Looked up from germline, CDR1 is MNHNY and CDR2 is SVGAGI (reference sequence). The CDR3 loop spans 14 amino acids. Here the CDR3 DNA reads TGTGCCAGCAGATTTACAGGGGGTGGTCAGCCCCAGCATTTT. The encoded protein is CASRFTGGGQPQHF.